The following is a T cell receptor beta chain sequence with its context. The data are from a study of beta chain features in type 1 diabetes. Reverse transcribing all isolated RNA meant expressed TCRB transcripts were sequenced. The table came from immunoSEQ multiplex PCR; TCRdb's copy has only in-frame clones and leaves some out. The table includes tens of thousands of clones, approximately 53% detected once. Germline loops: CDR1 SGHTA, CDR2 FQGNSA. The ends were cut back, 5 bases at V and 4 bases at J, with 6 bases in the middle. The CDR3 spans 12 residues. The receptor comes from a woman aged 25 to 39 in good health. V is TRBV7-2 and J is TRBJ1-5; D unclear. Material: stem cell memory CD4+ T cells from blood. CDR3 region: CASSILNQPQHF. The CDR3 nucleotides read TGTGCCAGCAGCATTCTTAATCAGCCCCAGCATTTT.